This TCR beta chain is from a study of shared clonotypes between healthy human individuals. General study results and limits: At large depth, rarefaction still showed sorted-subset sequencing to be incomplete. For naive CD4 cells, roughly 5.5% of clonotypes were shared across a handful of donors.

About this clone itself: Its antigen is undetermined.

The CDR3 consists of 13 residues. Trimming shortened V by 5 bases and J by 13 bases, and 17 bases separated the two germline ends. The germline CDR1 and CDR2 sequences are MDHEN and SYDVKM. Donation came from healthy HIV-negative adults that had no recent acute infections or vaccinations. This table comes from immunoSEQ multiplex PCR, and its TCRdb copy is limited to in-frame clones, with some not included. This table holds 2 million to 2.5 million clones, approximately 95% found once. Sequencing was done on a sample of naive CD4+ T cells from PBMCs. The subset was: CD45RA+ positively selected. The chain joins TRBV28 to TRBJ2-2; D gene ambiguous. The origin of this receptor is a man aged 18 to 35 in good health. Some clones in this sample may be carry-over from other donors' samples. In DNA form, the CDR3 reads TGTGCCAGCAGTACTGCGAACCCCTTTGGGCTGTTTTTT. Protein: CASSTANPFGLFF.